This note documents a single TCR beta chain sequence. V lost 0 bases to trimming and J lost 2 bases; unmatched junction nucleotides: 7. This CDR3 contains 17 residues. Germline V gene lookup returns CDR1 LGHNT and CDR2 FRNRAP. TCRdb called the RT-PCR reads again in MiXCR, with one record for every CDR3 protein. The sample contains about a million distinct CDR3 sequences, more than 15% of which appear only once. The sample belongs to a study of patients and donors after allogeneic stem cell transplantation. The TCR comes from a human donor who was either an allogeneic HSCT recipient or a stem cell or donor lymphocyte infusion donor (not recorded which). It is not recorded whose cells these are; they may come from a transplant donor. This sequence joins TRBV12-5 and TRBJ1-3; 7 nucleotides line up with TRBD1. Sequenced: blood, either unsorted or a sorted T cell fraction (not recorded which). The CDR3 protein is CASGLVLGGSAGNTIYF. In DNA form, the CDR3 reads TGTGCTAGTGGTTTGGTACTAGGGGGCTCAGCTGGAAACACCATATATTTT.